The 11 T cell receptor beta chains listed next were all sequenced from one sample in a study of blood T cell repertoires in COVID-19. Generated by immunoSEQ multiplex PCR, the TCRdb table keeps only in-frame clones and is missing some. The table lists around 170,000 clones, 70% to 85% of them singletons. Material: PBMCs or T cells enriched from blood (not recorded which). The receptor set was obtained from a man aged 45 to 65 who had recovered from COVID-19.

A single count supports this clone. The V and J genes are TRBV9 and TRBJ2-7, with a possible D match to TRBD2 (6 bases). CDR1 is SGDLS, CDR2 YYNGEE, per germline. V was clipped by 4 bases and J by 0 bases, with 20 bases between them. The CDR3 has 17 amino acids. The chain's CDR3 is CASSPARGGTLSYEQYF. In DNA, the CDR3 is TGTGCCAGCAGCCCCGCGCGGGGCGGAACCCTCTCCTACGAGCAGTACTTC.

The chain links TRBV13 to TRBJ1-1; D possibly corresponds to TRBD1 (6 bases). CDR3 length equals 14 residues. Germline V CDR1 and CDR2: PRHDT, FYEKMQ (reference sequence). V lost 6 bases and J lost 3, with 14 bases in between. The chain's CDR3 is CASRLDRTYTEAFF. In DNA form, the CDR3 reads TGTGCCAGCAGGCTTGACAGGACGTACACTGAAGCTTTCTTT.

The chain has TRBV19 and TRBJ1-6; TRBD1 matches at 8 bases. The germline V gene encodes CDR1 LNHDA and CDR2 SQIVND (reference sequence). The V segment lost 3 bases and the J segment 8 bases; nucleotides outside the gene matches: 9. The CDR3 spans 16 residues. CDR3 bases: TGTGCCAGTAGTATCCCCCGGACAGGGTTGGATTCACCCCTCCACTTT. Encoded protein: CASSIPRTGLDSPLHF.

This chain joins TRBV7-8 and TRBJ1-1, with TRBD1 matching 7 bases. The trim removed 4 bases at V and 0 bases at J, leaving 5 bases unmatched. The V gene's germline CDR1 is SGHVS and CDR2 FQNEAQ. The CDR3 runs 15 residues. The CDR3 DNA follows: TGTGCCAGCAGCTCGGGACAGTCCATGAACACTGAAGCTTTCTTT. As protein: CASSSGQSMNTEAFF. Full variable domain (rest looked up from reference TRBV7-8 and TRBJ1-1): GAGVSQSPRYKVAKRGQDVALRCDPISGHVSLFWYQQALGQGPEFLTYFQNEAQLDKSGLPSDRFFAERPEGSVSTLKIQRTQQEDSAVYLCASSSGQSMNTEAFFGQGTRLTVV.

In its sample, this clone was seen once. The V call is TRBV19, the J call TRBJ1-2, with a tentative D call TRBD1 (5 bases). Germline CDR1 and CDR2: LNHDA and SQIVND (reference sequence). The CDR3 is 14 amino acids. The V end lost 9 bases, the J end lost 4 bases, and 18 bases lay between the germline ends. CDR3 loop: CASRHLGEGYGYTF. CDR3 DNA sequence: TGTGCCAGCCGCCACCTAGGGGAGGGCTATGGCTACACCTTC.

J is TRBJ1-4 and V is TRBV5-1; no firm D call. The CDR3 totals 16 residues. With 2 bases removed from V and 8 bases from J, the gap between germline ends came to 19 bases. The germline V gene encodes CDR1 SGHRS and CDR2 YFSETQ. CDR3 nucleotides: TGCGCCAGCAGCTTAAACCCGACCGGGAAGAAGGAAAAACTGTTTTTT. It translates to CASSLNPTGKKEKLFF.

The gene calls are TRBV19 and TRBJ2-5; D may be TRBD1 (6 bases). Trimming removed 1 base from V and 2 bases from J, with 14 bases in between. Per germline, CDR1 LNHDA and CDR2 SQIVND (reference sequence). The CDR3 totals 16 residues. In DNA form, the CDR3 reads TGTGCCAGTAGTATAGTTTCTCAGGGGCCTCAAGAGACCCAGTACTTC. Amino acid sequence: CASSIVSQGPQETQYF.

The sample holds one count of this clone. The rearrangement uses TRBV11-2 and TRBJ1-1; TRBD1 aligns across 9 bases. There are 16 residues in the CDR3. Germline-derived CDR1 and CDR2 are SGHAT and FQNNGV. V dropped 1 base and J dropped 3; count of bases not matched to a gene: 6. The CDR3 nucleotides read TGTGCCAGCAGCTTAGTAGGCCGACAGGGGGACACTGAAGCTTTCTTT. This sequence encodes CASSLVGRQGDTEAFF.

The J gene is TRBJ2-2, the V gene TRBV10-2; D ambiguous. Germline CDR1 reads WSHSY; CDR2 reads SAAADI. This CDR3 is built from 15 residues. CDR3 loop: CAVGQTELFAGELFF. CDR3 nucleotide sequence: TGCGCTGTTGGGCAAACAGAGTTATTCGCCGGGGAGCTGTTTTTT.

The genes are TRBV19 and TRBJ2-3, with D tentatively TRBD2 (5 bases). The CDR3 runs 15 residues. The V gene lost 6 bases and the J gene lost 2 bases, with 15 bases spanning the gap. Germline CDR1 and CDR2: LNHDA and SQIVND (reference sequence). CDR3 sequence: CASREEGRYTDTQYF. For the CDR3, the DNA is TGTGCCAGTAGGGAAGAGGGCCGCTACACAGATACGCAGTATTTT.

There are a few counts of this clone. V usage is TRBV3-1 (or the pseudogene TRBV3-2) and J usage is TRBJ2-4, with 10 bases matching TRBD1. The CDR3 runs to 14 residues. Trimming took 6 bases from V and 7 from J; bases not matched to a gene: 6. From germline, CDR1 is LGHDT and CDR2 YNNKEL (reference sequence). As DNA, the CDR3 is TGTGCCAGCAGGAGCGGGACAGGGGAGAACATTCAGTACTTC. The encoded protein is CASRSGTGENIQYF.